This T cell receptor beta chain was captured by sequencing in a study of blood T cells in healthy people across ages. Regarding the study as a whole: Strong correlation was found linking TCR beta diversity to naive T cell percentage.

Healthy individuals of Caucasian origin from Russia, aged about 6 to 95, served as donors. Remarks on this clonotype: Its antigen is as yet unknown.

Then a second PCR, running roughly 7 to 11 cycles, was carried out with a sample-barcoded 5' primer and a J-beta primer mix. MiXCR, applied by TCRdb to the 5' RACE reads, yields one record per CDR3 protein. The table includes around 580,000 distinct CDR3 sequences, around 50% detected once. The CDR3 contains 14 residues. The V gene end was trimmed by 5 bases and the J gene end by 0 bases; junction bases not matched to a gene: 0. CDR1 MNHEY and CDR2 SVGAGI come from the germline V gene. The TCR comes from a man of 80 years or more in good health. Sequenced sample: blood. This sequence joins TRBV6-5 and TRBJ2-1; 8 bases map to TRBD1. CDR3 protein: CASSDRGSYNEQFF. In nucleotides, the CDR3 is TGTGCCAGCAGTGACAGGGGCTCCTACAATGAGCAGTTCTTC.